This T cell receptor beta chain appears in the sequencing data of a study of T cell responses to AZD1222 COVID-19 vaccine. Germline V gene data show CDR1 as KGHDR and CDR2 as SFDVKD. The CDR3 is 15 amino acids. V shed 7 bases, J shed 6 bases, and the junction held 9 bases outside the gene matches. Measured with immunoSEQ multiplex PCR; TCRdb has only the in-frame clones, and not every one. The data show about 110,000 clones, about 82% seen once. This chain joins TRBV24-1 and TRBJ1-4; 8 bases line up with TRBD1. The sequencing here drew on peripheral blood, taken on day 0 of AZD1222 vaccination. This receptor was taken from an adult in good health. CDR3 loop: CATRGTGRMDEKLFF. The CDR3 DNA reads TGTGCCACCAGGGGGACAGGTCGTATGGATGAAAAACTGTTTTTT.